The 5 T cell receptor beta chains listed next were all sequenced from one sample in a study of blood T cell repertoires in COVID-19. TCRdb's table, derived via immunoSEQ multiplex PCR, lists solely in-frame clones and lacks some. Of about 330,000 clones in the sample, around 80% were seen once. Material: peripheral blood. Every receptor here comes from a woman between 45 and 65 years old with acute or convalescent COVID-19.

CDR3 coding DNA: TGCGCCAGCGGTACTGACAGGATGAACACTGAAGCTTTCTTT. This gives the protein CASGTDRMNTEAFF. The chain employs TRBV5-1 and TRBJ1-1, with a tentative D call TRBD1 (6 bases). In germline, CDR1 is SGHRS, CDR2 YFSETQ. The CDR3 has 14 amino acids. V was clipped by 7 bases and J by 0 bases, with 13 bases between them.

The V call is TRBV3-1 (or the pseudogene TRBV3-2), the J call TRBJ2-2, with TRBD2 matching 8 bases. V gave up 6 bases and J gave up 3 bases; unmatched junction bases: 6. The length of the CDR3 is 15 residues. Per germline, CDR1 LGHDT and CDR2 YNNKEL (reference sequence). The CDR3 protein is CASRPERGYTGELFF. The CDR3 DNA follows: TGTGCCAGCAGACCTGAGCGGGGGTACACCGGGGAGCTGTTTTTT.

The rearrangement links TRBV28 to TRBJ2-7; no firm D call. Between the trimmed V and J ends, which lost 3 bases and 1 base, there was a span of 16 bases. The CDR3 contains 16 residues. CDR1 is MDHEN, CDR2 SYDVKM, per germline. The CDR3 DNA follows: TGTGCCAGCAGTTTCCATTTGTCCAGATTATCCTACGAGCAGTACTTC. Translated: CASSFHLSRLSYEQYF.

The chain has TRBV18 and TRBJ2-7; 7 bases match TRBD2. The CDR3 extends over 14 amino acids. Trimming took 6 bases from V and 2 from J; bases not matched to a gene: 7. CDR1 and CDR2 (germline): KGHSH, LQKENI. The CDR3 loop reads CASSGGTGAYEQYF. For the CDR3, the DNA is TGTGCCAGCTCGGGAGGGACTGGCGCCTACGAGCAGTACTTC.

V and J are TRBV5-1 and TRBJ2-3; 13 nucleotides align to TRBD2. CDR3 size: 14 residues. Germline V gene lookup returns CDR1 SGHRS and CDR2 YFSETQ. Unmatched junction bases numbered 9, after V lost 3 bases and J lost 14 bases. DNA for the CDR3: TGCGCCAGCAGCTCCTCCGGACTAGCGGGGGAAGGGTATTTT. Encoded protein: CASSSSGLAGEGYF.